Listed below are T cell receptor beta chains from one sample, sequenced in a study of lung T cells in sarcoidosis with Löfgren's syndrome. TCRdb reanalysed the reads using MiXCR and keeps one entry per CDR3 protein. The sample has some 19,000 distinct CDR3 sequences; around a fifth are singletons. Sequenced sample: CD4+ T cells from bronchoalveolar lavage. The source of these receptors is a human donor with sarcoidosis (Löfgren's syndrome or another form), or a control subject (not recorded which). The CDR3 runs from the conserved cysteine through the conserved F or W. D genes are given only for firm matches. The size field is filled for only some rows; it gives once, few, many or a size class.

size	V	J	D	CDR3	DNA
NA	TRBV18	TRBJ2-1	TRBD2	CASSPYGPGGVGEQFF	TGTGCCAGCTCACCGTACGGCCCCGGGGGGGTTGGGGAGCAGTTCTTC
few	TRBV5-1	TRBJ2-1	NA	CASSSARSSYNEQFF	TGCGCCAGCAGCTCGGCGAGGAGCTCCTACAATGAGCAGTTCTTC
few	TRBV5-4	TRBJ1-2	NA	CASSRSKTDVNYGYTF	TGTGCCAGCAGCCGTTCCAAGACGGATGTTAACTATGGCTACACCTTC
medium-sized	TRBV7-2	TRBJ1-1	NA	CASSSRPSKLNTEAFF	TGTGCCAGCAGCTCGCGGCCGTCAAAATTGAACACTGAAGCTTTCTTT
medium-sized	TRBV6-1	TRBJ2-1	TRBD2	CASSPLGGRAFSEQFF	TGTGCCAGCAGTCCACTAGGCGGGAGGGCCTTTTCTGAGCAGTTCTTC
few	TRBV4-2	TRBJ1-3	NA	CASSQVTGRVSSGNTIYF	TGTGCCAGCAGCCAAGTCACAGGGAGGGTGAGCTCTGGAAACACCATATATTTT
many	TRBV4-3	TRBJ2-3	TRBD2	CASSQDPPGRLGTDTQYF	TGCGCCAGCAGCCAAGATCCCCCCGGGAGGTTAGGGACAGATACGCAGTATTTT
medium-sized	TRBV28	TRBJ2-1	NA	CASAEDNEQFF	TGTGCCAGCGCCGAGGACAATGAGCAGTTCTTC
many	TRBV20-1	TRBJ2-4	NA	CSAQTGPGFQYF	TGCAGTGCTCAAACCGGCCCCGGATTTCAGTACTTC
many	TRBV20-1	TRBJ1-5	NA	CSARRDIGQPQHF	TGCAGTGCTAGACGGGACATAGGTCAGCCCCAGCATTTT
NA	TRBV11-2	TRBJ1-3	NA	CASSLGQLRGNTIYF	TGTGCCAGCAGCTTAGGACAGCTCAGGGGAAACACCATATATTTT
few	TRBV4-1	TRBJ2-7	NA	CASSQDQGPAAPSYEQYF	TGCGCCAGCAGCCAAGATCAGGGGCCAGCGGCCCCCTCCTACGAGCAGTACTTC
NA	TRBV5-6	TRBJ1-1	NA	CASIYRSNTEAFF	TGTGCCAGCATTTACCGGTCGAACACTGAAGCTTTCTTC
few	TRBV5-1	TRBJ2-1	NA	CASSLGPASYNEQFF	TGCGCCAGCAGCTTGGGCCCGGCATCCTACAATGAGCAGTTCTTC
NA	TRBV12-3/TRBV12-4	TRBJ2-3	TRBD2	CASSLRLAGGASTDTQYF	TGTGCCAGCAGCCTGAGACTAGCGGGAGGGGCTAGCACAGATACGCAGTATTTT
many	TRBV7-2	TRBJ1-1	NA	CASSLGLSSFF	TGTGCCAGCAGCTTAGGGCTGAGCTCTTTCTTT
many	TRBV20-1	TRBJ2-1	NA	CSARPPSGPSYAQFF	TGCAGTGCTAGACCCCCGAGCGGTCCCAGTTATGCGCAGTTCTTC
NA	TRBV12-3/TRBV12-4	TRBJ2-3	NA	CASSSSFLNTHYF	TGTGCCAGCAGTTCTAGTTTTCTGAATACGCATTATTTT
NA	TRBV14	TRBJ1-1	NA	CASSQVSFFALNAEAFF	TGCGCCAGCAGCCAAGTTTCCTTTTTTGCCTTAAACGCTGAAGCTTTCTTT
few	TRBV5-1	TRBJ2-6	NA	CASTYGYSGANVLTF	TGCGCCAGCACGTATGGGTACTCTGGGGCCAACGTCCTGACTTTC